This T cell receptor beta chain stems from a study of blood T cell repertoires in COVID-19. Study in general: Sites in the United States, Italy and Spain provided acute and convalescent COVID-19 samples. From T cells, B-cell-depleted T cells, or PBMCs came the material, which was cDNA or gDNA.

Original data processing: From reference gene primer amplification, estimates of nucleated cell counts were derived. The protocol was immunoSEQ multiplex PCR, while the TCRdb copy is restricted to in-frame clones and leaves out a portion. The DNA gave D and trimming, while V, J and clone size come from that table. The table has over 200,000 clones, approximately 79% seen once. The sequence came from a human donor in a cohort sampled during active COVID-19. Sequencing was performed on peripheral blood.

CDR3 loop: CASSADRKGYTF. The DNA of the CDR3 is TGTGCCAGCAGCGCGGACAGGAAAGGCTACACCTTC. V gene TRBV13 combines with J gene TRBJ1-2; TRBD1 matches at 7 bases. This CDR3 comprises 12 residues. The trim removed 5 bases at V and 8 bases at J, leaving 5 bases unmatched. CDR1 and CDR2 (germline): PRHDT, FYEKMQ (reference sequence).